The sequence of this T cell receptor beta chain was determined in a study of identical twins. Findings and limits, study-wide: Findings depended on cross-sectional statistics rather than tracking the same donors. Among monozygotic twins, out-of-frame TCR alpha sharing exceeded what models predicted. Analyses of zero insertions could be partly confounded by invariant MAIT and iNKT cells.

This clonotype was counted a few times. The antigen remains undetermined. The authors used template switching to add a universal primer site and gave cDNA unique molecular identifiers. MiXCR was run by TCRdb on the 5' RACE reads, yielding one entry per CDR3 protein. There are approximately 1.8 million distinct CDR3 sequences in the sample; under 35% occur only once, and 0.25% to 0.3% lies in the top ten. With V trimmed by 5 bases and J by 7 bases, 8 bases remained unmatched. The CDR3 runs to 14 residues. CDR1 and CDR2 (germline): DFQATT, SNEGSKA (reference sequence). This TCR was sampled from a newborn girl in good health. V usage is TRBV20-1 and J usage is TRBJ1-6; 7 bases align to TRBD1. Sequencing was done on a sample of cord blood. The CDR3 DNA reads as TGCAGTGCTTTAACCGGGACAGAGAATTCACCCCTCCACTTT. It is translated as CSALTGTENSPLHF.